This entry lists 14 T cell receptor beta chains sequenced from one sample in a study of T-cell reconstitution after alpha-beta-depleted transplantation in children. The TCRbeta library was prepared with unique molecular identifiers. TCRdb called the PCR reads again in MiXCR, with one record for every CDR3 protein. The table includes almost 500,000 distinct CDR3 sequences, 10% to 13% detected once. This specimen was PBMCs, taken before TCRalphabeta/CD19-depleted stem cell transplant. These receptors were obtained from a child aged 2 to 10 with inherited bone marrow failure, due to receive a stem cell transplant.

On this clonotype: A read error may account for a junction end that differs from germline. V is TRBV12-3 or TRBV12-4 and J is TRBJ2-3, with TRBD2 matching 13 bases. This CDR3 comprises 15 residues. CDR3: CASRRTSGSTDKQYF. In DNA form, the CDR3 reads TGTGCCAGCAGGCGGACTAGCGGGAGTACAGATAAGCAGTATTTT.

This clonotype was counted many times. V is TRBV29-1 and J is TRBJ2-3; a weak D match, TRBD1 (7 bases). Trimming removed 0 bases from V and 4 bases from J, with 17 bases in between. Germline values: CDR1 SQVTM, CDR2 ANQGSEA. The length of the CDR3 is 16 residues. The CDR3 here is CSVEDPEGAVADTQYF. For the CDR3, the DNA is TGCAGCGTTGAAGATCCGGAGGGGGCGGTAGCAGATACGCAGTATTTT.

This clonotype has at least ten counts. The rearrangement links TRBV3-1 to TRBJ2-3; 8 nucleotides agree with TRBD2. The CDR3 is 15 amino acids. From germline, CDR1 is LGHDT and CDR2 YNNKEL (reference sequence). V was clipped by 5 bases and J by 4 bases; unmatched bases: 8. CDR3 sequence reads: CASSSRTGGADTQYF. As DNA, the CDR3 is TGTGCCAGCAGCTCCCGGACGGGAGGGGCAGATACGCAGTATTTT.

This clonotype was seen at least ten times. This chain links TRBV5-1 with TRBJ2-7, with D perhaps given as TRBD1 or TRBD2 (5 bases each). V was pared by 4 bases and J by 2 bases, with 13 bases between. The germline V gene encodes CDR1 SGHRS and CDR2 YFSETQ. The CDR3 is 14 residues long. The CDR3 here is CASSGRDGAYEQYF. The CDR3 coding sequence is TGCGCCAGCAGCGGCCGGGACGGGGCCTACGAGCAGTACTTC.

This clonotype was seen ten or more times. The chain recombines TRBV27 with TRBJ1-5; no clear D gene. CDR1 and CDR2 from the germline V gene are MNHEY and SMNVEV (reference sequence). V was cut by 0 bases and J by 5 bases, with 8 bases left in between. This CDR3 comprises 14 residues. The chain's CDR3 is CASSLSGRHQPQHF. CDR3 in DNA: TGTGCCAGCAGTTTATCTGGTCGCCATCAGCCCCAGCATTTT.

There are many counts of this clonotype. The chain employs TRBV4-2 and TRBJ2-5, with 9 nucleotides matching TRBD2. J gave up 5 bases and V 0 bases, and 10 bases lay outside the gene matches. The CDR3 contains 17 residues. CDR1 and CDR2 (germline): LGHNA, YNFKEQ. The CDR3 coding sequence is TGTGCCAGCAGCCAAGACTGGATAGCGGGAGCGGATGAGACCCAGTACTTC. Translated, it gives CASSQDWIAGADETQYF.

In its sample, this clonotype was seen many times. V is TRBV28 and J is TRBJ2-3; D ambiguous. Germline V CDR1 and CDR2: MDHEN, SYDVKM. V dropped 6 bases and J dropped 4 bases, with 8 bases sitting between them. This CDR3 is 12 amino acids long. CDR3 DNA sequence: TGTGCCAGCAGCCAGACGTCAGATACGCAGTATTTT. This gives the protein CASSQTSDTQYF.

V usage is TRBV4-3 and J usage is TRBJ2-5, with D tentatively TRBD1 (6 bases). V shed 2 bases and J shed 5 bases, with 9 bases lying between them. The CDR3 has 13 residues. Per the germline V gene, CDR1 is LGHNA and CDR2 is YSLEER. Here the CDR3 DNA reads TGCGCCAGCAGCCAAAACAGGGATGAGACCCAGTACTTC. Encoded protein: CASSQNRDETQYF.

This clonotype occurred many times. This chain links TRBV5-1 with TRBJ2-2; possible D gene TRBD1, 5 bases. The V end lost 4 bases, the J end lost 7 bases, and 20 bases lay between the germline ends. The CDR3 sequence is 16 residues long. Germline V gene data show CDR1 as SGHRS and CDR2 as YFSETQ. CDR3 residues: CASSPGRSPRDGELFF. CDR3 sequence (DNA): TGCGCCAGCAGCCCAGGGCGATCCCCGAGAGACGGGGAGCTGTTTTTT.

Comment on this clonotype: Just one base apart from a much larger clone, this may be a read error. The chain employs TRBV7-8 and TRBJ1-1; TRBD1 agrees at 7 bases. The germline V gene has CDR1 SGHVS and CDR2 FQNEAQ. The CDR3 runs 13 residues. CDR3 in DNA: TGTGACAGCAGCTCCACAGGGGACACTGAAGCTTTCTTT. It specifies CDSSSTGDTEAFF.

This clonotype was seen at least ten times. The J gene is TRBJ2-3, the V gene TRBV20-1; 8 positions match TRBD2. J was trimmed by 4 bases and V by 3 bases; bases with no gene match: 6. This CDR3 spans 14 amino acids. Germline V gene sequence: CDR1 DFQATT, CDR2 SNEGSKA (reference sequence). In DNA, the CDR3 is TGCAGTGCTAGTCGGGAGGGCCTGGCAGATACGCAGTATTTT. Translating gives CSASREGLADTQYF.

This clonotype was seen many times. The chain employs TRBV7-8 and TRBJ1-4, with 7 nucleotides matching TRBD1. Germline assignment: CDR1 SGHVS and CDR2 FQNEAQ. V dropped 7 bases and J dropped 3; count of bases not matched to a gene: 20. This CDR3 spans 19 amino acids. CDR3 sequence reads: CASNPNHRGGASANEKLFF. CDR3 coding DNA: TGTGCCAGCAACCCTAATCACAGGGGAGGTGCATCAGCTAATGAAAAACTGTTTTTT.

This clonotype was found many times. V usage is TRBV20-1 and J usage is TRBJ2-6; D is uncertain. Germline lookup yields CDR1 DFQATT and CDR2 SNEGSKA (reference sequence). The CDR3 loop spans 15 amino acids. V was pared by 6 bases and J by 0 bases, with 12 bases between. CDR3 protein: CSARMSSSGANVLTF. The DNA for the CDR3 is TGCAGTGCCAGGATGTCTAGCTCTGGGGCCAACGTCCTGACTTTC.

This clonotype was counted a few times. The chain is built from TRBV20-1 and TRBJ2-7; D possibly corresponds to TRBD2 (6 bases). The CDR3 runs 15 residues. V shed 2 bases and J shed 1 base, with 15 bases lying between them. Germline assignment: CDR1 DFQATT and CDR2 SNEGSKA (reference sequence). Here the CDR3 DNA reads TGCAGTGCTAGATTTAGTCCGGGGGTTTCCTACGAGCAGTACTTC. Translated: CSARFSPGVSYEQYF.